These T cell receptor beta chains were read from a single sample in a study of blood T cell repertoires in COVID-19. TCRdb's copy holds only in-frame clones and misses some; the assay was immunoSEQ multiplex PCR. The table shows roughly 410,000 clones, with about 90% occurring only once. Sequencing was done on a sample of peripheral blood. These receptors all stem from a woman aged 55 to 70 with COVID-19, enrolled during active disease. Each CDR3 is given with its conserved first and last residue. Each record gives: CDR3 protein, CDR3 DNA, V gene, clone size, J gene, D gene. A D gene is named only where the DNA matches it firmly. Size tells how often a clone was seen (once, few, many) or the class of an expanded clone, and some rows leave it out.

CASSLIRHRANTEAFF | TGTGCCAGCAGCTTAATACGGCACAGGGCGAACACTGAAGCTTTCTTT | TRBV7-3 | NA | TRBJ1-1 | NA
CASSEPGQTSYEQYF | TGTGCCAGCAGTGAGCCGGGACAGACCTCCTACGAGCAGTACTTC | TRBV6-1 | NA | TRBJ2-7 | TRBD1
CATWDRTNYGYTF | TGTGCCACCTGGGACAGAACTAACTATGGCTACACCTTC | TRBV6-5 | NA | TRBJ1-2 | TRBD1
CASSPRGGVSTDTQYF | TGTGCCAGCAGCCCCCGGGGGGGAGTATCCACAGATACGCAGTATTTT | TRBV9 | NA | TRBJ2-3 | TRBD2
CASSQDPRYGYTF | TGTGCCAGCAGCCAAGATCCCCGCTATGGCTACACCTTC | TRBV3-1/TRBV3-2 | NA | TRBJ1-2 | NA
CASSPRGQGATSGANVLTF | TGCGCCAGCAGCCCTCGGGGTCAGGGGGCGACCTCTGGGGCCAACGTCCTGACTTTC | TRBV4-1 | NA | TRBJ2-6 | TRBD1
CASSLLVSGAFF | TGTGCCAGCAGCTTATTAGTGAGCGGGGCTTTCTTT | TRBV7-9 | NA | TRBJ1-1 | NA
CASSMVDRVVTGELFF | TGTGCCAGTAGTATGGTTGACAGGGTAGTTACCGGGGAGCTGTTTTTT | TRBV19 | NA | TRBJ2-2 | TRBD1
CASSDTGGRQPQHF | TGTGCCAGCAGTGACACAGGGGGCAGGCAGCCCCAGCATTTT | TRBV2 | NA | TRBJ1-5 | TRBD1
CASSLRQVNTGELFF | TGTGCCAGCAGCTTACGACAGGTGAACACCGGGGAGCTGTTTTTT | TRBV7-9 | NA | TRBJ2-2 | NA
CASSLVGNSYEQYF | TGTGCCAGCAGTTTAGTCGGGAACTCCTACGAGCAGTACTTC | TRBV27 | NA | TRBJ2-7 | NA
CASSFQGMSNTEAFF | TGCGCCAGCAGCTTCCAGGGTATGTCGAACACTGAAGCTTTCTTT | TRBV5-1 | NA | TRBJ1-1 | NA
CASSLDSSRTMNTEAFF | TGCGCCAGCAGCTTGGACTCCTCTAGAACAATGAACACTGAAGCTTTCTTT | TRBV5-1 | NA | TRBJ1-1 | NA
CASSWRTGESEQYF | TGTGCCAGCAGCTGGAGGACAGGGGAGTCCGAGCAGTACTTC | TRBV5-4 | NA | TRBJ2-7 | TRBD1
CASSQGLNRPFGGYTF | TGTGCCAGCAGCCAAGGGCTCAATAGGCCTTTCGGGGGCTACACCTTC | TRBV3-1/TRBV3-2 | many | TRBJ1-2 | NA
CASSPEQGYNEQFF | TGTGCCAGCTCACCAGAACAGGGCTACAATGAGCAGTTCTTC | TRBV18 | NA | TRBJ2-1 | NA
CASSLQRGPTYEQYF | TGTGCCAGCAGCCTTCAGCGGGGGCCTACCTACGAGCAGTACTTC | TRBV11-2 | NA | TRBJ2-7 | TRBD2
CASSYSRGGIGYGYTF | TGTGCCAGCAGTTACTCGCGGGGGGGCATAGGCTATGGCTACACCTTC | TRBV6-5 | NA | TRBJ1-2 | NA
CASTPRGGFYGYTF | TGTGCCAGCACTCCAAGGGGGGGGTTCTATGGCTACACCTTC | TRBV6-5 | NA | TRBJ1-2 | NA
CASSLGQGNYGYTF | TGCGCCAGCAGCTTAGGACAGGGGAACTATGGCTACACCTTC | TRBV5-1 | NA | TRBJ1-2 | TRBD1
CASSVVVAGELFF | TGTGCCAGCAGCGTAGTAGTAGCCGGGGAGCTGTTTTTT | TRBV5-8 | NA | TRBJ2-2 | NA
CASSLLGLDQETQYF | TGTGCCAGCAGCTTATTGGGACTCGACCAAGAGACCCAGTACTTC | TRBV11-2 | once | TRBJ2-5 | NA
CASSHPGRETYNSPLHF | TGCGCCAGCAGCCACCCGGGAAGGGAAACCTATAATTCACCCCTCCACTTT | TRBV4-1 | NA | TRBJ1-6 | NA
CASSVAGINEKLFF | TGTGCCAGCAGCGTTGCAGGGATAAATGAAAAACTGTTTTTT | TRBV5-4 | NA | TRBJ1-4 | NA
CASTTVGGNYGYTF | TGTGCCAGCACCACAGTGGGCGGGAACTATGGCTACACCTTC | TRBV5-5 | NA | TRBJ1-2 | NA
CASSFDQTYGFTF | TGCGCCAGCAGCTTCGACCAGACATACGGCTTCACCTTC | TRBV5-1 | once | TRBJ1-2 | NA
CASNPNRGGGGDTQYF | TGTGCCAGCAACCCGAACAGGGGTGGAGGAGGGGATACGCAGTATTTT | TRBV28 | NA | TRBJ2-3 | NA
CASSQQDFPGNTIYF | TGTGCCAGCAGCCAACAGGATTTCCCTGGAAACACCATATATTTT | TRBV14 | NA | TRBJ1-3 | NA
CASRPGTAGNTIYF | TGTGCCAGCAGGCCCGGGACTGCTGGAAACACCATATATTTT | TRBV2 | NA | TRBJ1-3 | NA
CASSFRRTQPQHF | TGTGCCAGCAGTTTTAGGAGGACTCAGCCCCAGCATTTT | TRBV12-3/TRBV12-4 | NA | TRBJ1-5 | NA
CASSEPRLANTDTQYF | TGTGCCAGCAGTGAGCCGAGACTAGCGAACACAGATACGCAGTATTTT | TRBV25-1 | NA | TRBJ2-3 | TRBD2
CASSPGGIRDQPQHF | TGTGCCAGCAGCCCGGGGGGCATACGGGATCAGCCCCAGCATTTT | TRBV6-5 | NA | TRBJ1-5 | NA
CASSLGLAGEQETQYF | TGTGCCAGCAGCCTCGGACTAGCGGGGGAACAAGAGACCCAGTACTTC | TRBV6-6 | NA | TRBJ2-5 | TRBD2
CASRDRGLSSGANVLTF | TGTGCCAGCAGGGACAGGGGTCTATCCTCTGGGGCCAACGTCCTGACTTTC | TRBV2 | NA | TRBJ2-6 | TRBD1
CASSLVGQGQFF | TGTGCCAGCAGCTTAGTGGGACAGGGTCAGTTCTTC | TRBV7-9 | NA | TRBJ2-1 | TRBD1
CASSFGGAADTQYF | TGTGCCAGCAGTTTTGGAGGGGCCGCAGATACGCAGTATTTT | TRBV27 | NA | TRBJ2-3 | NA
CASSVGQGLTEAFF | TGTGCCAGCAGCGTGGGACAGGGGCTCACTGAAGCTTTCTTT | TRBV5-4 | NA | TRBJ1-1 | TRBD1
CASGGQSTDTQYF | TGTGCCAGCGGGGGACAGAGCACAGATACGCAGTATTTT | TRBV27 | NA | TRBJ2-3 | TRBD1
CASSFPAGLNEKLFF | TGTGCCAGCAGTTTCCCGGCAGGCCTTAATGAAAAACTGTTTTTT | TRBV28 | NA | TRBJ1-4 | NA
CASRGGGPDTQYF | TGTGCCAGCAGAGGGGGGGGGCCAGATACGCAGTATTTT | TRBV5-4 | NA | TRBJ2-3 | NA
CASSLLGWRTDNTGELFF | TGTGCCAGCAGCCTCCTCGGCTGGAGGACAGATAACACCGGGGAGCTGTTTTTT | TRBV7-3 | NA | TRBJ2-2 | NA